Listed here are 20 T cell receptor beta chains from one sample, sequenced in a study of blood T cell repertoires in COVID-19. Sequenced by immunoSEQ multiplex PCR; TCRdb stores in-frame clones only, minus some. The table includes approximately 100,000 clones, around 85% detected once. The specimen was peripheral blood. These receptors all come from an older woman with active or convalescent COVID-19.

This rearrangement joins TRBV14 to TRBJ1-3; D is uncertain. V was clipped by 4 bases and J by 9 bases, with 16 bases between them. The CDR3 runs 14 residues. Germline V gene lookup returns CDR1 SGHDN and CDR2 FVKESK. The CDR3 bases are TGTGCCAGCAGCCGTTCTGGTAGTGGCGGCACCATATATTTT. It codes for CASSRSGSGGTIYF.

This clone has just one count. V is TRBV5-1 and J is TRBJ2-7, with TRBD2 matching 16 bases. Germline values: CDR1 SGHRS, CDR2 YFSETQ. V dropped 4 bases and J dropped 2; count of bases not matched to a gene: 0. This CDR3 has 15 residues. CDR3 sequence: CASSGTSGRAYEQYF. CDR3 bases: TGCGCCAGCAGCGGGACTAGCGGGAGGGCCTACGAGCAGTACTTC.

This clone was picked up a small number of times. The chain carries TRBV29-1 and TRBJ1-1; tentative D call: TRBD1 (5 bases). The CDR3 is 15 residues long. The V end was cut by 5 bases, the J end by 0 bases, with 16 bases between. The V gene's germline CDR1 is SQVTM and CDR2 ANQGSEA. CDR3 sequence (DNA): TGCAGCGTTAGTGGAGGGTGGGGCATGAACACTGAAGCTTTCTTT. It translates to CSVSGGWGMNTEAFF.

The J gene is TRBJ2-3, the V gene TRBV7-9, with 7 bases identical to TRBD1. This CDR3 contains 14 residues. From germline, CDR1 is SEHNR and CDR2 FQNEAQ (reference sequence). Germline trimming cut 3 bases from V and 4 bases from J; bases unmatched to any gene: 4. The CDR3 loop reads CASSLFQGADTQYF. CDR3 coding DNA: TGTGCCAGCAGCTTGTTCCAGGGGGCAGATACGCAGTATTTT.

For the CDR3, the DNA is TGTGCCAGCAGCCCCGACAGTAACTATGGCTACACCTTC. Amino acids: CASSPDSNYGYTF. The chain joins TRBV3-1 (or the pseudogene TRBV3-2) to TRBJ1-2; tentatively, D is TRBD1 (5 bases). This CDR3 spans 13 amino acids. Trimming stripped 4 bases from V and 1 base from J, with 7 bases between. The germline CDR1 and CDR2 sequences are LGHDT and YNNKEL (reference sequence).

The V call is TRBV2, the J call TRBJ2-7, with 10 bases aligning to TRBD2. CDR1 is SNHLY, CDR2 FYNNEI, per germline. With V trimmed by 3 bases and J by 5 bases, 7 bases remained unmatched. The CDR3 has 15 residues. CDR3 sequence: CASSESSGSHDEQYF. As DNA, the CDR3 is TGTGCCAGCAGTGAGTCTAGCGGGAGTCACGACGAGCAGTACTTC. The entire variable domain, with the rest obtained from reference TRBV2 and TRBJ2-7, is as follows: EPEVTQTPSHQVTQMGQEVILRCVPISNHLYFYWYRQILGQKVEFLVSFYNNEISEKSEIFDDQFSVERPDGSNFTLKIRSTKLEDSAMYFCASSESSGSHDEQYFGPGTRLTVT.

The rearrangement links TRBV28 to TRBJ2-3, with D perhaps TRBD2 (5 bases). Germline assignment: CDR1 MDHEN and CDR2 SYDVKM. Between the trimmed V and J ends, which lost 3 bases and 8 bases, there was a span of 18 bases. The CDR3 is 15 residues long. In nucleotides, the CDR3 is TGTGCCAGCAGTTTGCGGAACGGGGTTAGTGCTACGCAGTATTTT. Amino acids: CASSLRNGVSATQYF. Full variable domain (rest looked up from reference TRBV28 and TRBJ2-3): DVKVTQSSRYLVKRTGEKVFLECVQDMDHENMFWYRQDPGLGLRLIYFSYDVKMKEKGDIPEGYSVSREKKERFSLILESASTNQTSMYLCASSLRNGVSATQYFGPGTRLTVL.

The chain couples TRBV6-2 or TRBV6-3 to TRBJ2-5; 13 nucleotides agree with TRBD2. This CDR3 comprises 15 residues. Germline V CDR1 and CDR2: MNHEY, SVGEGT. V lost 5 bases to trimming and J lost 2 bases; unmatched junction nucleotides: 2. CDR3 amino acids: CASSLGLAGQETQYF. In DNA form, the CDR3 reads TGTGCCAGCAGTCTGGGACTAGCGGGACAAGAGACCCAGTACTTC.

This rearrangement joins TRBV19 to TRBJ2-7, with TRBD1 matching over 10 bases. The trim removed 10 bases at V and 6 bases at J, leaving 15 bases unmatched. The length of the CDR3 is 15 residues. In germline, CDR1 is LNHDA, CDR2 SQIVND (reference sequence). The chain's CDR3 is CATNRGQGFAGEQYF. CDR3 nucleotides: TGTGCCACCAATCGGGGACAGGGGTTCGCGGGCGAGCAGTACTTC. Drawing the rest from reference TRBV19 and TRBJ2-7, the complete variable domain is DGGITQSPKYLFRKEGQNVTLSCEQNLNHDAMYWYRQDPGQGLRLIYYSQIVNDFQKGDIAEGYSVSREKKESFPLTVTSAQKNPTAFYLCATNRGQGFAGEQYFGPGTRLTVT.

The chain joins TRBV6-5 to TRBJ2-5, with a tentative D call TRBD1 (6 bases). The CDR3 loop spans 13 amino acids. The V end was cut by 5 bases, the J end by 0 bases, with 7 bases between. CDR1 is MNHEY and CDR2 is SVGAGI in the germline V gene. CDR3 in DNA: TGTGCCAGCAGTCAGGGGTACCAAGAGACCCAGTACTTC. Residues: CASSQGYQETQYF.

This rearrangement joins TRBV27 to TRBJ1-3; 9 nucleotides line up with TRBD1. V shed 5 bases and J 0 bases; nucleotides not matched to a gene: 8. The CDR3 spans 17 residues. Germline V CDR1 and CDR2: MNHEY, SMNVEV (reference sequence). The CDR3 region has the DNA TGTGCCAGCAGTGCCGGGACAGGGCTCTACTCTGGAAACACCATATATTTT. Its protein product is CASSAGTGLYSGNTIYF.

This rearrangement joins TRBV9 to TRBJ1-3; 9 bases fit TRBD1. This CDR3 has 13 residues. Germline V CDR1 and CDR2: SGDLS, YYNGEE. V lost 4 bases, J lost 8 bases, and 4 bases stayed unmatched. The CDR3, as DNA: TGTGCCAGCAGCTCCGACAGGGGGGACACCATATATTTT. Translated, it gives CASSSDRGDTIYF.

The rearrangement joins TRBV24-1 to TRBJ2-5, with D perhaps TRBD2 (6 bases). This CDR3 contains 14 residues. V shed 6 bases and J shed 2 bases, with 12 bases lying between them. Germline lookup yields CDR1 KGHDR and CDR2 SFDVKD. The CDR3 loop is CATSLGGKQETQYF. CDR3 DNA: TGTGCCACCAGTCTTGGCGGGAAACAAGAGACCCAGTACTTC.

This clone was observed once. The V and J genes are TRBV29-1 and TRBJ1-2; D call uncertain. This CDR3 is 14 amino acids long. V was shortened by 6 bases and J by 8 bases, with 22 bases between the two germline ends. CDR1 and CDR2 from the germline V gene are SQVTM and ANQGSEA. The CDR3 region has the DNA TGCAGCGTCCAAGGTCACATCGTAACTATGGGCTACACCTTC. It encodes CSVQGHIVTMGYTF.

The V and J genes are TRBV24-1 and TRBJ2-5, with no clear D. Germline values: CDR1 KGHDR, CDR2 SFDVKD. This CDR3 comprises 14 residues. Trimming cost V 4 bases and J 5 bases, with 13 bases left between them. CDR3 region: CATSDPPDGETQYF. The CDR3 bases are TGTGCCACCAGTGACCCCCCTGACGGGGAGACCCAGTACTTC.

The chain couples TRBV28 to TRBJ1-2; 7 bases line up with TRBD1. The junction had 9 bases not matched to a gene; V was cut back by 2 bases and J by 6 bases. Germline V lookup: CDR1 MDHEN, CDR2 SYDVKM. The CDR3 length is 15 residues. CDR3 DNA: TGTGCCAGCAGTTTACCGGGACAGACCAGGCATGGCTACACCTTC. The encoded protein is CASSLPGQTRHGYTF.

This clone was counted a few times. The chain combines TRBV4-3 with TRBJ2-3; no clear D gene. CDR3 length equals 17 residues. V was pared by 0 bases and J by 0 bases, with 13 bases between. Germline V gene data show CDR1 as LGHNA and CDR2 as YSLEER. CDR3 nucleotides: TGCGCCAGCAGCCAAGACCTACTAAGGCCGAGCACAGATACGCAGTATTTT. Translated, it gives CASSQDLLRPSTDTQYF.

The genes are TRBV19 and TRBJ2-7, with TRBD1 matching over 7 bases. This CDR3 spans 18 amino acids. V lost 3 bases to trimming and J lost 2 bases; unmatched junction nucleotides: 16. CDR1 is LNHDA and CDR2 is SQIVND in the germline V gene (reference sequence). In DNA form, the CDR3 reads TGTGCCAGTAGTATCCCTAAAACCGACAGGGAAGGAGCCTACGAGCAGTACTTC. It codes for CASSIPKTDREGAYEQYF. Filled out from reference TRBV19 and TRBJ2-7, the complete variable domain reads DGGITQSPKYLFRKEGQNVTLSCEQNLNHDAMYWYRQDPGQGLRLIYYSQIVNDFQKGDIAEGYSVSREKKESFPLTVTSAQKNPTAFYLCASSIPKTDREGAYEQYFGPGTRLTVT.

The V and J genes are TRBV5-1 and TRBJ2-3; D may be TRBD2 (5 bases). This CDR3 spans 14 amino acids. V was clipped by 6 bases and J by 5 bases, with 16 bases between them. The germline gives CDR1 SGHRS, CDR2 YFSETQ. CDR3 DNA: TGCGCCAGCACCGCGGGCCAGTTCATAGATACGCAGTATTTT. As protein: CASTAGQFIDTQYF.

The V gene is TRBV4-1, the J gene TRBJ2-2; D ambiguous. There are 13 residues in the CDR3. Germline CDR1 MGHRA, CDR2 YSYEKL. The V end was cut by 0 bases, the J end by 4 bases, with 3 bases between. CDR3 in DNA: TGCGCCAGCAGCCAAGACCGCACCGGGGAGCTGTTTTTT. It encodes CASSQDRTGELFF.